This TCR beta chain was sequenced for a study of T cell responses to AZD1222 COVID-19 vaccine. General study results and limits: There were repertoire samples only from the period after the peak T cell response.

Germline-derived CDR1 and CDR2 are MNHEY and SMNVEV (reference sequence). The CDR3 totals 14 residues. V was pared by 5 bases and J by 0 bases, with 10 bases between. Comments on this clone: Its antigen is as yet unknown.

Some clones are missing from TCRdb's copy, which holds only in-frame ones; the method was immunoSEQ multiplex PCR. This table holds over 110,000 clones, around nine tenths found once. The specimen comprised peripheral blood, sampled 28 days after the second AZD1222 dose. J is TRBJ1-1 and V is TRBV27; no reliable D call. The sequence was obtained from an adult who received the AZD1222 COVID-19 vaccine. This chain's CDR3 is CASSGTAMNTEAFF. The CDR3 DNA sequence: TGTGCCAGCAGTGGTACAGCTATGAACACTGAAGCTTTCTTT.